These 30 T cell receptor beta chains were sequenced from one sample in a study of cytomegalovirus exposure and HLA in healthy donors. Amplification used 60 Vbeta primers and 13 Jbeta primers. Measured with immunoSEQ multiplex PCR; TCRdb has only the in-frame clones, and not every one. The table has about 120,000 clones, more than 60% seen once. Sequenced material: PBMCs. Receptors were obtained from a young man in good health and CMV-seronegative.

J is TRBJ2-7 and V is TRBV9; TRBD2 aligns across 14 bases. The CDR3 extends over 19 amino acids. Germline lookup yields CDR1 SGDLS and CDR2 YYNGEE. The trim removed 2 bases at V and 4 bases at J, leaving 14 bases unmatched. This chain's CDR3 is CASSVGSGTSGSKEYEQYF. CDR3 nucleotide sequence: TGTGCCAGCAGCGTTGGGTCCGGGACTAGCGGGAGTAAGGAGTACGAGCAGTACTTC.

This chain connects TRBV9 to TRBJ2-3; no reliable D call. CDR3 size: 13 residues. V lost 0 bases and J lost 11, with 13 bases in between. CDR1 and CDR2 (germline): SGDLS, YYNGEE. The CDR3, as DNA: TGTGCCAGCAGCGTAGAGTCCCCCAGTATGCAGTATTTT. The encoded protein is CASSVESPSMQYF.

V is TRBV13 and J is TRBJ2-1; 8 bases are a match to TRBD2. The CDR3 is made up of 15 amino acids. With V trimmed by 0 bases and J by 4 bases, 2 bases remained unmatched. Germline values: CDR1 PRHDT, CDR2 FYEKMQ (reference sequence). CDR3 nucleotide sequence: TGTGCCAGCAGCTTAGGGCTAGCGGGTTACAATGAGCAGTTCTTC. This sequence encodes CASSLGLAGYNEQFF.

The rearrangement links TRBV5-1 to TRBJ2-1; 7 bases are a match to TRBD2. V was pared by 0 bases and J by 7 bases, with 13 bases of the junction left unmatched. The CDR3 spans 17 residues. Germline V CDR1 and CDR2: SGHRS, YFSETQ. The CDR3 sequence is CASSLGTGAGSWNEQFF. The CDR3 nucleotides read TGCGCCAGCAGCTTGGGAACGGGAGCGGGAAGTTGGAATGAGCAGTTCTTC.

The chain has TRBV27 and TRBJ2-7; maybe TRBD1 (6 bases). V was trimmed by 9 bases and J by 7 bases, leaving 13 bases between them. Germline V lookup: CDR1 MNHEY, CDR2 SMNVEV (reference sequence). The CDR3 has 11 residues. CDR3 coding DNA: TGTGCCAGATACAGGGTTTGTGAGCAGTACTTC. This translates into CARYRVCEQYF.

This clone occurred a few times. The chain is built from TRBV6-9 and TRBJ2-7, with D tentatively TRBD2 (5 bases). V gave up 8 bases and J gave up 0 bases, with 23 bases separating them. Germline V lookup: CDR1 MNHGY, CDR2 SVAAGI. The length of the CDR3 is 17 residues. CDR3 amino acids: CASDRFLQTTGSYEQYF. CDR3 DNA sequence: TGTGCCAGCGACCGATTCCTACAGACTACCGGCTCCTACGAGCAGTACTTC.

V usage is TRBV29-1 and J usage is TRBJ1-1; TRBD1 matches at 8 bases. Germline lookup yields CDR1 SQVTM and CDR2 ANQGSEA. The V and J ends lost 5 bases and 1 base, in that order; junction bases with no gene match: 3. The length of the CDR3 is 13 residues. CDR3: CSVMTGANTEAFF. In nucleotides, the CDR3 is TGCAGCGTTATGACAGGGGCGAACACTGAAGCTTTCTTT. The whole variable domain, filled in from reference TRBV29-1 and TRBJ1-1, reads SAVISQKPSRDICQRGTSLTIQCQVDSQVTMMFWYRQQPGQSLTLIATANQGSEATYESGFVIDKFPISRPNLTFSTLTVSNMSPEDSSIYLCSVMTGANTEAFFGQGTRLTVV.

This clone was counted only a few times. The V and J genes are TRBV19 and TRBJ2-5, with 15 bases matching TRBD2. Trimming cost V 6 bases and J 0 bases; bases outside gene matches: 8. In germline, CDR1 is LNHDA, CDR2 SQIVND (reference sequence). The CDR3 sequence is 18 residues long. CDR3 nucleotide sequence: TGTGCCAGTAGCTCGGGACTAGCGGGGGGACCTCACCAAGAGACCCAGTACTTC. Translating it yields CASSSGLAGGPHQETQYF.

The V gene is TRBV28, the J gene TRBJ2-1; 10 positions match TRBD1. The CDR3 consists of 16 residues. The V gene end was trimmed by 5 bases and the J gene end by 6 bases; junction bases not matched to a gene: 10. Per the germline V gene, CDR1 is MDHEN and CDR2 is SYDVKM. The CDR3 region has the DNA TGTGCCAGCAGTACTCAGACAGGGGGCGCACTCAATGAGCAGTTCTTC. Translation gives CASSTQTGGALNEQFF.

The V call is TRBV28, the J call TRBJ2-2; D might be TRBD1 (6 bases). Trimming removed 8 bases at V and 6 bases at J, with 13 bases between. The CDR3 is 13 amino acids. CDR1 is MDHEN and CDR2 is SYDVKM in the germline V gene. CDR3 in DNA: TGTGCCAGCGGGACACAAGGTCCCGGGGAGCTGTTTTTT. Amino acid sequence: CASGTQGPGELFF.

The V call is TRBV23-1, the J call TRBJ2-3, with a weak D call TRBD2 (5 bases). TRBV23-1 is flagged as an ORF with uncertain function. The V end was cut by 4 bases, the J end by 0 bases, with 20 bases between. The CDR3 spans 18 residues. The CDR3 sequence is CASSPVREPNPSTDTQYF. The CDR3 DNA reads as TGCGCCAGCAGTCCAGTTAGGGAGCCGAACCCTAGCACAGATACGCAGTATTTT.

The table lists this clone with a few counts. The gene calls are TRBV6-6 and TRBJ2-4; no reliable D call. The CDR3 contains 11 residues. Germline lookup yields CDR1 MNHNY and CDR2 SVGAGI (reference sequence). V lost 6 bases to trimming and J lost 4 bases, with 4 bases between them. The CDR3 nucleotides read TGTGCCAGCAGCCCTAAAAACATTCAGTACTTC. This translates into CASSPKNIQYF.

This clone was seen only a few times. The rearrangement uses TRBV2 and TRBJ2-7, with 8 bases matching TRBD1. Germline V CDR1 and CDR2: SNHLY, FYNNEI. CDR3 length: 14 amino acids. Losses at the gene ends were 6 bases for V and 1 base for J; bases not matched to a gene: 5. The CDR3 region has the DNA TGTGCCAGCAGCGGGGACAGGAGGTCCTACGAGCAGTACTTC. It translates to CASSGDRRSYEQYF.

In this sample, this clone turned up a few times. V usage is TRBV2 and J usage is TRBJ1-1; D is unresolved. From germline, CDR1 is SNHLY and CDR2 FYNNEI. The CDR3 runs 12 residues. V was trimmed by 6 bases and J by 0 bases, leaving 5 bases between them. The CDR3 reads CASRAMNTEAFF. The CDR3 DNA is TGTGCCAGCAGGGCAATGAACACTGAAGCTTTCTTT.

This clone was seen more than once but under ten times. The CDR3 is CASSLEQGPNEQFF. The CDR3 DNA is TGCGCCAGCAGCTTAGAACAGGGTCCCAATGAGCAGTTCTTC. The V gene is TRBV5-1, the J gene TRBJ2-1, with D possibly being TRBD1 (6 bases). CDR1 is SGHRS and CDR2 is YFSETQ in the germline V gene. The V end was cut by 2 bases, the J end by 6 bases, with 12 bases between. The CDR3 sequence is 14 residues long.

The chain recombines TRBV30 with TRBJ2-5, with D unclear. The J call is uncertain, as TRBJ2-7 better fits the DNA end. This CDR3 comprises 12 residues. The V gene's germline CDR1 is GTSNPN and CDR2 SVGIG (reference sequence). The CDR3 region has the DNA TGTGCCTATAGATGGAGCTCCTACGAGCAGTACTTC. As protein: CAYRWSSYEQYF.

This clone was seen a few times. This chain links TRBV2 with TRBJ1-1; D is uncertain. The length of the CDR3 is 14 residues. Trimming cost V 4 bases and J 5 bases, with 14 bases left between them. Germline CDR1 and CDR2: SNHLY and FYNNEI. The CDR3 loop is CASSGGPPGTEAFF. In nucleotides, the CDR3 is TGTGCCAGCAGTGGAGGCCCGCCGGGGACTGAAGCTTTCTTT.

This clone occurred once. V gene TRBV27 combines with J gene TRBJ1-1, with 8 bases identical to TRBD1. The CDR3 sequence is 14 residues long. V trimming: 7 bases; J trimming: 1 base; junction bases outside the gene matches: 5. The germline V gene has CDR1 MNHEY and CDR2 SMNVEV (reference sequence). CDR3 in DNA: TGTGCCAGCACCCCAGGGGGCTGGAACACTGAAGCTTTCTTT. It yields the protein CASTPGGWNTEAFF.

The chain combines TRBV9 with TRBJ2-6; 8 bases match TRBD1. With 0 bases clipped from V and 2 bases from J, the junction kept 7 bases outside the gene matches. This CDR3 region has 18 residues. Germline loops: CDR1 SGDLS, CDR2 YYNGEE. In DNA form, the CDR3 reads TGTGCCAGCAGCGTAGGTAAACAGGGGGGTCCTGGGGCCAACGTCCTGACTTTC. Amino acids: CASSVGKQGGPGANVLTF.

This clone was counted only a few times. The chain links TRBV7-9 to TRBJ1-3; D not resolved. Trimming shortened V by 2 bases and J by 3 bases, and 5 bases separated the two germline ends. The CDR3 contains 13 residues. Germline CDR1 is SEHNR and CDR2 is FQNEAQ (reference sequence). DNA for the CDR3: TGTGCCAGCAGCTTATCGAGTGGAAACACCATATATTTT. Protein product: CASSLSSGNTIYF.

The table lists this clone with a count of one. The chain is built from TRBV6-5 and TRBJ1-3, with D unresolved. The germline gives CDR1 MNHEY, CDR2 SVGAGI. The CDR3 covers 13 residues. Trimming shortened V by 6 bases and J by 7 bases, and 13 bases separated the two germline ends. CDR3 sequence: CASSPTLQNTIYF. The CDR3 DNA sequence: TGTGCCAGCAGCCCCACTCTACAGAACACCATATATTTT.

The sample holds one count of this clone. The V gene is TRBV7-9, the J gene TRBJ2-7; weak D call: TRBD1 (6 bases). CDR3 length: 13 residues. The germline gives CDR1 SEHNR, CDR2 FQNEAQ (reference sequence). Trimming left V 5 bases short and J 7 bases short, with 15 bases between. The CDR3, as DNA: TGTGCCAGCAGCCGCCGGGACACAAGAGAGCAGTACTTC. Its translation is CASSRRDTREQYF. Full variable domain (outside the CDR3, taken from reference TRBV7-9 and TRBJ2-7): DTGVSQNPRHKITKRGQNVTFRCDPISEHNRLYWYRQTLGQGPEFLTYFQNEAQLEKSRLLSDRFSAERPKGSFSTLEIQRTEQGDSAMYLCASSRRDTREQYFGPGTRLTVT.

This sequence joins TRBV4-3 and TRBJ2-2, with 13 bases lining up with TRBD2. V shed 5 bases, J shed 6 bases, and the junction held 6 bases outside the gene matches. The germline gives CDR1 LGHNA, CDR2 YSLEER. The CDR3 sequence is 16 residues long. CDR3 coding DNA: TGCGCCAGCAGCGCGAGGACTAGCGGGAGTCCCGGGGAGCTGTTTTTT. Its protein product is CASSARTSGSPGELFF.

This clone was seen only once. The CDR3, as DNA: TGTGCCAGCAGTTCCCCAGCGGGAGCAACAGATACGCAGTATTTT. Translating gives CASSSPAGATDTQYF. The rearrangement joins TRBV27 to TRBJ2-3; 8 nucleotides agree with TRBD2. The CDR3 loop spans 15 amino acids. The germline gives CDR1 MNHEY, CDR2 SMNVEV (reference sequence). J was trimmed by 3 bases and V by 4 bases; bases with no gene match: 6.

The chain recombines TRBV7-9 with TRBJ2-2; weak D call: TRBD1 (6 bases). Per the germline V gene, CDR1 is SEHNR and CDR2 is FQNEAQ (reference sequence). The CDR3 runs to 16 residues. Deletions cut 3 bases from V and 4 bases from J, with 15 bases between. CDR3 region: CASSFGQSRPTGELFF. The CDR3 DNA reads TGTGCCAGCAGCTTCGGACAGAGTCGACCCACCGGGGAGCTGTTTTTT.

The CDR3 loop is CASSRSGLPNYEQYF. CDR3 coding DNA: TGTGCCAGCTCACGTAGTGGGCTACCCAACTACGAGCAGTACTTC. V and J are TRBV18 and TRBJ2-7, with D uncertain. The CDR3 is made up of 15 amino acids. The V end lost 4 bases, the J end lost 3 bases, and 16 bases lay between the germline ends. The germline gives CDR1 KGHSH, CDR2 LQKENI.

In nucleotides, the CDR3 is TGTGCCACCAGCAAACCGACAGGAGCGAACACCGGGGAGCTGTTTTTT. Its protein is CATSKPTGANTGELFF. The chain couples TRBV15 to TRBJ2-2; a weak D match, TRBD1 (6 bases). Germline CDR1 and CDR2: LNHNV and YYDKDF (reference sequence). The CDR3 has 16 residues. Between the trimmed V and J ends, which lost 4 bases and 0 bases, there was a span of 12 bases.

This clone was counted only a few times. V usage is TRBV6-5 and J usage is TRBJ1-1; TRBD1 matches at 7 bases. The CDR3 loop spans 11 amino acids. J gave up 6 bases and V 6 bases, and 1 base lay outside the gene matches. The germline V gene has CDR1 MNHEY and CDR2 SVGAGI. The CDR3 region is CASRQGPEAFF. CDR3 bases: TGTGCCAGCAGACAGGGGCCTGAAGCTTTCTTT.

This chain uses TRBV11-3 with TRBJ2-1; 9 bases agree with TRBD1. Germline V gene lookup returns CDR1 SGHNT and CDR2 YENEEA. The CDR3 is 13 amino acids. J lost 6 bases, V lost 6 bases, and 3 bases had no gene match. The CDR3 bases are TGTGCCAGCAGTTCGGACAGGGGCAATGAGCAGTTCTTC. Protein sequence: CASSSDRGNEQFF.

This clone has just a few counts. CDR3 DNA sequence: TGTGCCAGCATCTCAGGACAGGGGGGTGAAGCTTTCTTT. This codes for CASISGQGGEAFF. The J gene is TRBJ1-1, the V gene TRBV6-5; 10 bases map to TRBD1. CDR3 length: 13 residues. The V and J ends lost 7 bases and 7 bases, in that order; junction bases with no gene match: 6. Germline CDR1 MNHEY, CDR2 SVGAGI.